This T cell receptor (beta chain) was captured in a study of blood T cell repertoires in COVID-19. At the level of the study: Samples taken during acute and convalescent COVID-19 were collected in the United States, Italy and Spain.

The CDR3 extends over 15 amino acids. Trimming pared 1 base from V and 2 bases from J, leaving 6 bases between. The germline V gene has CDR1 SGHDN and CDR2 FVKESK. TCRdb keeps only in-frame clones here, not all; method: immunoSEQ multiplex PCR. The sample has around 170,000 clones, more than 85% seen once. This TCR was sampled from a man aged 45-60 years with acute or convalescent COVID-19. V usage is TRBV14 and J usage is TRBJ2-6; the D is unclear. Material: peripheral blood. CDR3 in amino acids: CASSQVGAGANVLTF. The CDR3 nucleotides read TGTGCCAGCAGCCAAGTGGGCGCTGGGGCCAACGTCCTGACTTTC.